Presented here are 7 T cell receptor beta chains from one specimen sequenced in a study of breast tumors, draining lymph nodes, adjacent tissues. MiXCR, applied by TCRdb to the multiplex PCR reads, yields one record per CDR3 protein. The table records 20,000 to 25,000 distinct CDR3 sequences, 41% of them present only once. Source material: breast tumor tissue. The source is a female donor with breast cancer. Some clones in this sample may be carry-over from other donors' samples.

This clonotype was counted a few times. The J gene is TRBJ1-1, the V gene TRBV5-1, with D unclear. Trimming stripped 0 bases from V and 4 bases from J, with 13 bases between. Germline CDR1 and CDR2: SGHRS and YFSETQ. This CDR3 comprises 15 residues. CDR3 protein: CASSLAGRGGTEAFF. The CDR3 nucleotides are TGCGCCAGCAGCTTGGCCGGCAGAGGCGGCACTGAAGCTTTCTTT. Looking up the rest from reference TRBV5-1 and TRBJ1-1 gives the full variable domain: KAGVTQTPRYLIKTRGQQVTLSCSPISGHRSVSWYQQTPGQGLQFLFEYFSETQRNKGNFPGRFSGRQFSNSRSEMNVSTLELGDSALYLCASSLAGRGGTEAFFGQGTRLTVV.

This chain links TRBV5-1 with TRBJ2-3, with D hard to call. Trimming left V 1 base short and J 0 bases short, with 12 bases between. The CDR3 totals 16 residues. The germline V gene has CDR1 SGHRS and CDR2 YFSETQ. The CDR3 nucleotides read TGCGCCAGCAGCTTGATCCCCGCGGCTAGCACAGATACGCAGTATTTT. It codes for CASSLIPAASTDTQYF.

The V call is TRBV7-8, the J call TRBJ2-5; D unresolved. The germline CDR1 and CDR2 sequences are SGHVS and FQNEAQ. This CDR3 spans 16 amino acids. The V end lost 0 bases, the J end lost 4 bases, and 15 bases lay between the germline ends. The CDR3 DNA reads TGTGCCAGCAGCTTAGCGGGCTACGCGGCCGCAGAGACCCAGTACTTC. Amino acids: CASSLAGYAAAETQYF.

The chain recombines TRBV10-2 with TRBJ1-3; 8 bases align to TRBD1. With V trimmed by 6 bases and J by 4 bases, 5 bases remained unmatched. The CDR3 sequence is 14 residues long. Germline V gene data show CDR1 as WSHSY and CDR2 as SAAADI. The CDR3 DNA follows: TGCGCCAGCAGAGGACAGGGAATGGGAAACACCATATATTTT. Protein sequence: CASRGQGMGNTIYF.

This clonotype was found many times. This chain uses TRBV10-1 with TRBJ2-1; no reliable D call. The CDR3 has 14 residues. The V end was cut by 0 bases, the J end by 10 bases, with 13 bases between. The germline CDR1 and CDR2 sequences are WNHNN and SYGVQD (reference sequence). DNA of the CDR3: TGCGCCAGCAGTGAGTCAGGTGGCTACCAAGAGCAGTTCTTC. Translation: CASSESGGYQEQFF.

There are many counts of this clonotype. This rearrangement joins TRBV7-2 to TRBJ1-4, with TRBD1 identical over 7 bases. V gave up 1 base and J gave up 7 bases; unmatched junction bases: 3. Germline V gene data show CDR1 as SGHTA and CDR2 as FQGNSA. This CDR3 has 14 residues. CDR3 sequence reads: CASSLGGQSEKLFF. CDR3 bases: TGTGCCAGCAGCTTAGGGGGACAGAGTGAAAAACTGTTTTTT.

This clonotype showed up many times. The CDR3 bases are TGTGCCAGCAGCTTTGGATGGGCGGGTGGACAGCCCCAGCATTTT. Its translation is CASSFGWAGGQPQHF. This chain joins TRBV5-6 and TRBJ1-5; D remains unclear. V was cut by 2 bases and J by 7 bases, with 16 bases left in between. Germline CDR1 and CDR2: SGHDT and YYEEEE. The CDR3 has 15 residues. Supplemented by reference TRBV5-6 and TRBJ1-5, the full variable domain reads DAGVTQSPTHLIKTRGQQVTLRCSPKSGHDTVSWYQQALGQGPQFIFQYYEEEERQRGNFPDRFSGHQFPNYSSELNVNALLLGDSALYLCASSFGWAGGQPQHFGDGTRLSIL.